The sequence of this T cell receptor beta chain was determined in a study of beta chain features in type 1 diabetes. Regarding the study as a whole: TCRB CDR3s were moderately but significantly shorter in Type 1 diabetes patients in all four CD4+ subsets. Within the patient group, naive, central memory and Treg TCRB repertoires appeared more similar to each other than within healthy donors. Insertion counts at VDJ junctions were lower in type 1 diabetes patients, who also showed more deletions there.

V was pared by 4 bases and J by 1 base, with 8 bases between. The CDR3 sequence is 14 residues long. Germline CDR1 is MDHEN and CDR2 is SYDVKM. Expressed TCRB transcripts got sequenced, as all isolated RNA was reverse transcribed. Here immunoSEQ multiplex PCR was the method, and the copy in TCRdb shows in-frame clones only, minus some. The table has about 930,000 clones, around a sixth seen once. To note about this clone: Its matching antigen is unknown.

The specimen sequenced was naive CD4+ T cells from blood. The chain links TRBV28 to TRBJ1-5; D is possibly TRBD1 (6 bases). The receptor comes from a woman under 30 in good health. The CDR3 DNA sequence: TGTGCCAGCAGTTGGGGGGCAAGCAATCAGCCCCAGCATTTT. It specifies CASSWGASNQPQHF.